This T cell receptor (beta chain) was identified in a study of breast tumors, draining lymph nodes, adjacent tissues (dated by TCRdb to about 2016). With regard to the full study: In breast cancer patients, the study compared the TCR beta repertoires of tumor, adjacent nontumor tissue and axillary lymph nodes. In human breast cancer, the study set out to evaluate how tumor, surrounding tissue and draining lymph node repertoires relate to one another and whether T cells may move between these sites.

Overall study outcomes, separate from this receptor: In luminal-like breast cancer, tumor and nontumor tissue repertoires resembled each other significantly more than in basal-like breast cancer. The conclusion that tumor T cells originate in lymph nodes was framed as consistent with a hypothesis rather than directly demonstrated. The data were considered consistent with the idea that most tumor T cells come from the lymph node and then expand in tumor tissue. T-cell repertoire diversity in tumors was found to be lower than in lymph nodes but higher than in nontumor tissue, and preferential V and J gene usage was observed.

Note on this clonotype: Its recognized antigen is unknown. Since a much larger clone is just one base distant, this may be a read error.

Sequenced on an Illumina HiSeq 2000. Multiplex PCR amplification was used to generate the TCR beta chain libraries. The amplified TCR beta chain products were analyzed by high-throughput sequencing. TCRdb applied fastp at Q25 and MiXCR to the public reads, then kept only in-frame beta chains. Identical CDR3 proteins give one entry, which carries the most common genes and DNA. Across this sample there are 120,000 or so distinct CDR3 sequences, with 20% seen only once. The ten top clones hold 3% to 4% of the sample. Deletion took 2 bases off V and 2 bases off J, with a span of 11 bases between the germline ends. There are 15 amino acids in the CDR3, from cysteine to phenylalanine inclusive. The read is trimmed to its CDR3 DNA, 45 bases read in frame from base 1. Looking up the germline V gene (reference sequence) yields CDR1 LGHDT and CDR2 YNNKEL. Lymph node samples came from the axillary draining lymph nodes of breast cancer patients.

Sequencing input: axillary lymph node tissue. This TCR was recovered from a female donor with breast cancer. Some clones in this sample may be carry-over from other donors' samples. The V and J segments used are TRBV3-1 and TRBJ2-3, and possibly TRBD2, on 6 matching bases. The CDR3 reads as follows: CASSQPTRYTDTQYF. The DNA sequence is given as TGTGCCAGCAGCCAACCGACTAGATACACAGATACGCAGTATTTT.